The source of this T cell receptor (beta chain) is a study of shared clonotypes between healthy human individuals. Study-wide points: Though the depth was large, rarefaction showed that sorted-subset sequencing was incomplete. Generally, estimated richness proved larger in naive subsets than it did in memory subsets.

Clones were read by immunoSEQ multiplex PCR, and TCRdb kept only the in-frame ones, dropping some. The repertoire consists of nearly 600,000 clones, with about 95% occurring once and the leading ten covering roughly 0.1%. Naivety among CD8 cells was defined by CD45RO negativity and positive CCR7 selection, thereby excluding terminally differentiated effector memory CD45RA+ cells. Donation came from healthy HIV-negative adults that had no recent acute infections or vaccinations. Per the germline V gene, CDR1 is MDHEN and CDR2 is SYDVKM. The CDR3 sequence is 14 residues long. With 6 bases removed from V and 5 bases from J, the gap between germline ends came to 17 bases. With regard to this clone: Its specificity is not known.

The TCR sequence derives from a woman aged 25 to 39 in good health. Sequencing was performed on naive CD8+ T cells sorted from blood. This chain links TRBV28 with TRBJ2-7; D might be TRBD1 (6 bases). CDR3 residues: CASRPYRVTDEQYF. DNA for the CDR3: TGTGCCAGCAGACCATACAGGGTTACCGACGAGCAGTACTTC.